Given below is one T cell receptor beta chain in context. The CDR3 has 13 amino acids. V lost 5 bases and J 7 bases, leaving 14 bases between the germline ends. CDR1 is LGHNT and CDR2 is FRNRAP in the germline V gene. Amplified TCR beta CDR3 regions came from RNA transcripts. HTBI primers were employed in a first-round RT-PCR of the TCR CDR3. TCRdb passed the multiplex PCR reads through MiXCR, listing each CDR3 protein once. Of approximately 600,000 distinct CDR3 sequences detected, about 16% appear once; the ten largest clones hold 3.5% to 4%. The hyperthyroidism was newly diagnosed and had lasted under 2 months; the patients were aged 18 to 65. This entry belongs to a study of T cells in Graves' hyperthyroidism and ophthalmopathy.

The rearrangement uses TRBV12-5 and TRBJ2-5; D is ambiguous. This sequence originates from a woman aged 30 to 39 with Graves' hyperthyroidism. Sequencing was performed on blood. CDR3 sequence reads: CASGLRTAGTQYF. The CDR3 nucleotides read TGTGCTAGTGGTCTCCGGACGGCTGGGACCCAGTACTTC.